This T cell receptor beta chain was retrieved from a study of response to subunit inactivated influenza vaccine. As regards this clonotype: As yet, its antigen is unknown.

The study, taken as a whole, reports: Seasonal influenza vaccination, on each occasion, was suggested by the authors to recruit few new T cells.

MiXCR was run by TCRdb on the RT-PCR reads, yielding one entry per CDR3 protein. The sample yields 750,000 to 850,000 distinct CDR3 sequences, 15% to 20% seen once. The CDR3 is 13 amino acids. Trimming left V 0 bases short and J 7 bases short, with 9 bases between. Germline CDR1 and CDR2: KGHDR and SFDVKD. This receptor was identified in a man aged 45-60 years who received an inactivated influenza vaccine. The material was PBMCs from blood, obtained around 5 days after vaccination. The chain links TRBV24-1 to TRBJ2-7; tentative D call: TRBD2 (5 bases). This CDR3 reads CATSDLSGNEQYF. The DNA of the CDR3 is TGTGCCACCAGTGATTTGTCCGGGAATGAGCAGTACTTC.